One TCR beta chain is described in this entry. Per germline, CDR1 MNHEY and CDR2 SVGEGT. V lost 1 base and J 5 bases, leaving 25 bases between the germline ends. The CDR3 has 19 amino acids. The data stem from a study of T-cell reconstitution after alpha-beta-depleted transplantation in children. For TCRbeta, the library was prepared with unique molecular identifiers. TCRdb reprocessed the PCR reads with MiXCR, giving one entry per CDR3 protein. Among fewer than 550,000 distinct CDR3 sequences listed, approximately 11% were seen once. The rearrangement joins TRBV6-2 or TRBV6-3 to TRBJ2-3; TRBD1 might be the D (6 bases). This receptor was obtained from a human donor who donated a stem cell graft to a child with acute myeloid leukemia. Source: PBMCs from the stem cell graft donor, taken from the stem cell graft. In DNA form, the CDR3 reads TGTGCCAGCAGTTACTGGGGAGTTTGGCACCGCATCAGGGGAGATACGCAGTATTTT. Residues: CASSYWGVWHRIRGDTQYF.